Below are 25 T cell receptor beta chains sequenced from a single sample in a study of blood T cell repertoires in COVID-19. Using immunoSEQ multiplex PCR, the repertoire was profiled, and TCRdb retains in-frame clones only, with some absent. The sample has 150,000 to 200,000 clones; around 73% are singletons. The source material was PBMCs or T cells enriched from blood (not recorded which). These receptors all come from a woman in her forties or fifties who had recovered from COVID-19.

V gene TRBV7-2 combines with J gene TRBJ1-1; D is unclear. There are 14 residues in the CDR3. Germline lookup yields CDR1 SGHTA and CDR2 FQGNSA. The germline V and J ends were trimmed by 3 bases and 0 bases, with 8 bases remaining between them. The CDR3 DNA follows: TGTGCCAGCAGCTTGTTCACAGTGAACACTGAAGCTTTCTTT. This translates into CASSLFTVNTEAFF.

The chain joins TRBV27 to TRBJ1-2, with unresolved D. Germline V gene sequence: CDR1 MNHEY, CDR2 SMNVEV (reference sequence). The CDR3 sequence is 14 residues long. V was shortened by 6 bases and J by 0 bases, with 11 bases between the two germline ends. The CDR3 reads CASRTHTANYGYTF. DNA of the CDR3: TGTGCCAGCAGAACCCACACAGCTAACTATGGCTACACCTTC.

This sequence joins TRBV28 and TRBJ1-2, with 9 bases matching TRBD1. This CDR3 is 13 amino acids long. Per the germline V gene, CDR1 is MDHEN and CDR2 is SYDVKM. The J segment lost 6 bases and the V segment lost 4 bases, leaving 3 bases of the junction unmatched. CDR3 DNA sequence: TGTGCCAGCAGTTCCCGGGACAGGGATGGCTACACCTTC. Protein product: CASSSRDRDGYTF.

The rearrangement joins TRBV28 to TRBJ2-2; tentatively, D is TRBD1 (5 bases). The germline CDR1 and CDR2 sequences are MDHEN and SYDVKM. V lost 5 bases to trimming and J lost 5 bases, with 12 bases between them. CDR3 length: 14 amino acids. The CDR3 loop is CASSTRQRTGELFF. DNA of the CDR3: TGTGCCAGCAGTACACGACAGAGAACCGGGGAGCTGTTTTTT.

This chain links TRBV18 with TRBJ2-1; D perhaps matches TRBD1 (5 bases). CDR3 length equals 12 residues. In germline, CDR1 is KGHSH, CDR2 LQKENI. CDR3 in amino acids: CANLGAGNEQFF. As DNA, the CDR3 is TGTGCTAACCTAGGGGCCGGGAATGAGCAGTTCTTC.

The rearrangement uses TRBV9 and TRBJ1-4; weak D call: TRBD1 (5 bases). This CDR3 has 15 residues. Trimming shortened V by 0 bases and J by 7 bases, and 13 bases separated the two germline ends. Per germline, CDR1 SGDLS and CDR2 YYNGEE. CDR3 protein: CASSVAAGRGEKLFF. CDR3 in DNA: TGTGCCAGCAGCGTAGCTGCCGGGAGGGGTGAAAAACTGTTTTTT.

CDR3 residues: CASREGYNGYTF. For the CDR3, the DNA is TGTGCCAGCAGGGAGGGGTATAATGGCTACACCTTC. The chain uses TRBV2 and TRBJ1-2; D perhaps matches TRBD1 (5 bases). CDR3 size: 12 residues. V was pared by 6 bases and J by 6 bases, with 11 bases between. Germline V gene data show CDR1 as SNHLY and CDR2 as FYNNEI.

The rearrangement links TRBV4-1 to TRBJ1-1; possibly TRBD1 for D (6 bases). CDR1 and CDR2 from the germline V gene are MGHRA and YSYEKL. The CDR3 totals 15 residues. V shed 4 bases and J shed 1 base, with 13 bases lying between them. As DNA, the CDR3 is TGCGCCAGCAGCCCTGGCAGGGGCACGAACACTGAAGCTTTCTTT. Its protein product is CASSPGRGTNTEAFF.

The chain has TRBV30 and TRBJ2-7; D call uncertain. Per the germline V gene, CDR1 is GTSNPN and CDR2 is SVGIG (reference sequence). V shed 0 bases and J shed 7 bases, with 7 bases lying between them. The CDR3 runs to 11 residues. For the CDR3, the DNA is TGTGCCTGGAGTGTTTACATGGAGCAGTACTTC. Protein: CAWSVYMEQYF. The entire variable domain, with the rest obtained from reference TRBV30 and TRBJ2-7, is as follows: SQTIHQWPATLVQPVGSPLSLECTVEGTSNPNLYWYRQAAGRGLQLLFYSVGIGQISSEVPQNLSASRPQDRQFILSSKKLLLSDSGFYLCAWSVYMEQYFGPGTRLTVT.

This clone was seen a single time. The chain employs TRBV5-1 and TRBJ2-1; 8 nucleotides align to TRBD2. This CDR3 has 17 residues. The trim removed 3 bases at V and 5 bases at J, leaving 13 bases unmatched. In germline, CDR1 is SGHRS, CDR2 YFSETQ. The CDR3 sequence is CASSSRYLSGTHNEQFF. The CDR3 bases are TGCGCCAGCAGCTCACGATATCTTAGCGGGACCCACAATGAGCAGTTCTTC.

J is TRBJ1-6 and V is TRBV10-3, with D maybe TRBD1 (6 bases). Germline V CDR1 and CDR2: ENHRY, SYGVKD. This CDR3 has 13 residues. The V end lost 3 bases, the J end lost 9 bases, and 9 bases lay between the germline ends. The CDR3, as DNA: TGTGCCATCAGTGAACAGGGTCCTTCACCCCTCCACTTT. Translated: CAISEQGPSPLHF.

The chain uses TRBV7-9 and TRBJ2-7; 10 positions match TRBD1. Germline V gene data show CDR1 as SEHNR and CDR2 as FQNEAQ (reference sequence). The CDR3 is 15 residues long. V was clipped by 2 bases and J by 1 base; unmatched bases: 2. CDR3 DNA: TGTGCCAGCAGCTTAAGGACAGGGGGTTCCTACGAGCAGTACTTC. Protein: CASSLRTGGSYEQYF. The entire variable domain, with the rest obtained from reference TRBV7-9 and TRBJ2-7, is as follows: DTGVSQNPRHKITKRGQNVTFRCDPISEHNRLYWYRQTLGQGPEFLTYFQNEAQLEKSRLLSDRFSAERPKGSFSTLEIQRTEQGDSAMYLCASSLRTGGSYEQYFGPGTRLTVT.

The genes are TRBV19 and TRBJ2-5, with D possibly TRBD2 on 6 matching bases. The closer fit of TRBJ2-7 to the DNA end suggests the J call may be wrong. Germline V gene lookup returns CDR1 LNHDA and CDR2 SQIVND (reference sequence). The CDR3 sequence is 15 residues long. The CDR3 DNA reads as TGTGCCAGTAGTATTCAGCGGGCTGGGGTCTACGAGCAGTACTTC. This sequence encodes CASSIQRAGVYEQYF.

The V gene is TRBV28, the J gene TRBJ1-4; 9 nucleotides match TRBD1. The ends lost 7 bases at V and 8 bases at J; junction bases unmatched: 5. The CDR3 sequence is 13 residues long. Germline values: CDR1 MDHEN, CDR2 SYDVKM. The CDR3, as DNA: TGTGCCAGCACAGGGACAGGGTGGGAAAAACTGTTTTTT. Translation: CASTGTGWEKLFF.

V and J are TRBV28 and TRBJ1-2; tentatively, D is TRBD1 (6 bases). This CDR3 has 12 residues. Trimming shortened V by 6 bases and J by 4 bases, and 9 bases separated the two germline ends. Germline lookup yields CDR1 MDHEN and CDR2 SYDVKM. CDR3 sequence: CASSPGVYGYTF. The CDR3 nucleotides read TGTGCCAGCAGCCCAGGGGTCTATGGCTACACCTTC.

The rearrangement links TRBV7-2 to TRBJ2-1, with D possibly being TRBD2 (6 bases). CDR3 length equals 13 residues. Trimming took off 3 bases at V and 5 bases at J, with 8 bases between the two ends. CDR1 is SGHTA and CDR2 is FQGNSA in the germline V gene. CDR3 sequence (DNA): TGTGCCAGCAGCTTGACTAGAGACAATGAGCAGTTCTTC. It yields the protein CASSLTRDNEQFF. Combining the CDR3 with reference TRBV7-2 and TRBJ2-1 gives the whole variable domain GAGVSQSPSNKVTEKGKDVELRCDPISGHTALYWYRQSLGQGLEFLIYFQGNSAPDKSGLPSDRFSAERTGGSVSTLTIQRTQQEDSAVYLCASSLTRDNEQFFGPGTRLTVL.

This clone is medium-sized within its sample. The genes are TRBV4-3 and TRBJ1-1; D not certain. The germline gives CDR1 LGHNA, CDR2 YSLEER. The CDR3 spans 15 residues. V was cut by 0 bases and J by 4 bases, with 12 bases left in between. The CDR3 loop is CASSQERATSTEAFF. The CDR3 coding sequence is TGCGCCAGCAGCCAAGAGCGGGCAACTTCCACTGAAGCTTTCTTT.

This clone was seen more than once but under ten times. DNA of the CDR3: TGCGCCAGCAGACGGACCGGGACAGGGGGCGCGGACACTGAAGCTTTCTTT. Residues: CASRRTGTGGADTEAFF. The rearrangement uses TRBV23-1 and TRBJ1-1; 12 bases align to TRBD1. TRBV23-1 is treated as an ORF (open reading frame) with a function not yet certain. The V segment lost 6 bases and the J segment 3 bases; nucleotides outside the gene matches: 11. This CDR3 comprises 17 residues.

The chain recombines TRBV24-1 with TRBJ2-2, with 7 positions matching TRBD2. The CDR3 sequence is 16 residues long. V was clipped by 1 base and J by 9 bases; unmatched bases: 10. CDR1 and CDR2 (germline): KGHDR, SFDVKD. CDR3 DNA: TGTGCCACCAGTGATTTAGGGGCGGGAGAGTCCTGGGAGCTGTTTTTT. This encodes CATSDLGAGESWELFF.

V usage is TRBV4-1 and J usage is TRBJ2-1; 12 positions match TRBD2. V lost 0 bases, J lost 9 bases, and 9 bases stayed unmatched. Germline V gene sequence: CDR1 MGHRA, CDR2 YSYEKL. This CDR3 contains 17 residues. The CDR3 sequence: CASSQEKTSGGFREQFF. The CDR3 DNA follows: TGCGCCAGCAGCCAAGAAAAGACTAGCGGGGGCTTTCGTGAGCAGTTCTTC.

The chain recombines TRBV10-3 with TRBJ1-1; tentatively, D is TRBD1 (5 bases). The germline V gene encodes CDR1 ENHRY and CDR2 SYGVKD. Trimming pared 1 base from V and 4 bases from J, leaving 7 bases between. The CDR3 contains 13 residues. The CDR3 sequence is CAISEYTGTEAFF. The CDR3 nucleotides are TGTGCCATCAGTGAGTATACAGGCACTGAAGCTTTCTTT.

Only a few counts were recorded for this clone. The chain couples TRBV6-4 to TRBJ2-1; TRBD2 matches 12 bases. With 0 bases clipped from V and 6 bases from J, the junction kept 0 bases outside the gene matches. Looked up from germline, CDR1 is MRHNA and CDR2 is SNTAGT. The CDR3 extends over 15 amino acids. The CDR3 DNA is TGTGCCAGCAGTGACTCGACTAGCGGGAGCAATGAGCAGTTCTTC. Translation: CASSDSTSGSNEQFF.

The J gene is TRBJ2-1, the V gene TRBV5-5; 11 bases align to TRBD2. The CDR3 is made up of 18 amino acids. Germline V gives CDR1 SGHKS, CDR2 YYEKEE (reference sequence). V was pared by 2 bases and J by 7 bases, with 14 bases of the junction left unmatched. This CDR3 is CASSFSLAGAHGGNEQFF. The CDR3 DNA follows: TGTGCCAGCAGCTTCTCACTAGCGGGAGCCCATGGGGGGAATGAGCAGTTCTTC.

The chain joins TRBV21-1 to TRBJ2-1; TRBD1 is taken as the D call from the table, unchecked against the DNA. TRBV21-1 represents a pseudogene. CDR3 length equals 17 residues. CDR3 coding DNA: TGTGCCAGCAGCATATTGGAGAGACAGGGTATCTACAATGAGCAGTTCTTC. Protein: CASSILERQGIYNEQFF.

The chain combines TRBV27 with TRBJ2-1; the match to TRBD1 covers 11 bases. The CDR3 extends over 14 amino acids. V dropped 5 bases and J dropped 6; count of bases not matched to a gene: 3. From germline, CDR1 is MNHEY and CDR2 SMNVEV (reference sequence). For the CDR3, the DNA is TGTGCCAGCAGTACCGGGACAGGGGGCAATGAGCAGTTCTTC. Residues: CASSTGTGGNEQFF.